The rows below give T cell receptor beta chains drawn from one sample of a study of T cells after posttransplantation cyclophosphamide. Profiling relied on immunoSEQ multiplex PCR, and the TCRdb table lists in-frame clones only, not all of them. The sample lists tens of thousands of clones, under 99% seen once, with 0.15% to 0.2% in the top ten. What was sequenced was naive CD4+ T cells sorted from PBMCs. All receptors derive from a man in his forties in good health, CMV-negative, and a related stem cell transplant donor. Both conserved end residues are part of each CDR3. Fields, in order: V gene, D gene, J gene, clone size, CDR3 protein, CDR3 DNA. A D gene is named only where the DNA matches it firmly. Clone size, where shown, is once, few, many, or a class for clones that have expanded.

V gene: TRBV11-1; D gene: TRBD1; J gene: TRBJ2-1; clone size: NA; CDR3 protein: CASSLARQGAGEQFF; CDR3 DNA: TGTGCCAGCAGCTTAGCTCGACAGGGGGCCGGAGAGCAGTTCTTC
V gene: TRBV28; D gene: TRBD1; J gene: TRBJ1-4; clone size: once; CDR3 protein: CASSVSGGTNEKLFF; CDR3 DNA: TGTGCCAGCAGTGTCTCAGGGGGAACTAATGAAAAACTGTTTTTT
V gene: TRBV6-5; D gene: NA; J gene: TRBJ1-2; clone size: NA; CDR3 protein: CASSYSINSGYTF; CDR3 DNA: TGTGCCAGCAGTTACTCGATTAACTCTGGCTACACCTTC
V gene: TRBV2; D gene: NA; J gene: TRBJ2-7; clone size: NA; CDR3 protein: CASTNYEQYF; CDR3 DNA: TGTGCCAGCACAAATTACGAGCAGTACTTC
V gene: TRBV10-1; D gene: TRBD1; J gene: TRBJ2-7; clone size: NA; CDR3 protein: CASSESIRDRDFYEQYF; CDR3 DNA: TGCGCCAGCAGTGAGTCAATCCGGGACAGGGACTTCTACGAGCAGTACTTC
V gene: TRBV19; D gene: NA; J gene: TRBJ2-7; clone size: NA; CDR3 protein: CASSISQGKLYEQYF; CDR3 DNA: TGTGCCAGTAGTATCTCCCAGGGAAAACTCTACGAGCAGTACTTC
V gene: TRBV4-1; D gene: NA; J gene: TRBJ1-3; clone size: NA; CDR3 protein: CASSPTAAQGNTIYF; CDR3 DNA: TGCGCCAGCAGCCCGACAGCAGCTCAGGGAAACACCATATATTTT
V gene: TRBV19; D gene: NA; J gene: TRBJ1-2; clone size: NA; CDR3 protein: CASEDRINYGYTF; CDR3 DNA: TGTGCCAGTGAAGACAGGATTAACTATGGCTACACCTTC
V gene: TRBV6-5; D gene: TRBD1; J gene: TRBJ2-7; clone size: NA; CDR3 protein: CASSWGQRYEQYF; CDR3 DNA: TGTGCCAGCAGTTGGGGACAGCGGTACGAGCAGTACTTC
V gene: TRBV27; D gene: TRBD1; J gene: TRBJ1-1; clone size: NA; CDR3 protein: CASSLSPGQTMNTEAFF; CDR3 DNA: TGTGCCAGCAGTTTATCTCCGGGACAGACCATGAACACTGAAGCTTTCTTT
V gene: TRBV19; D gene: NA; J gene: TRBJ1-3; clone size: few; CDR3 protein: CASSIYGRDSGNTIYF; CDR3 DNA: TGTGCCAGTAGTATATACGGCAGGGACTCTGGAAACACCATATATTTT
V gene: TRBV6-5; D gene: NA; J gene: TRBJ1-5; clone size: NA; CDR3 protein: CASSSGVANQPQHF; CDR3 DNA: TGTGCCAGCAGCTCAGGTGTTGCGAATCAGCCCCAGCATTTT
V gene: TRBV18; D gene: TRBD1; J gene: TRBJ1-2; clone size: NA; CDR3 protein: CASSPLYGTGKQITYGYTF; CDR3 DNA: TGTGCCAGCTCACCTCTTTACGGGACAGGGAAGCAGATAACCTATGGCTACACCTTC
V gene: TRBV2; D gene: NA; J gene: TRBJ2-5; clone size: NA; CDR3 protein: CASVRGYQETQYF; CDR3 DNA: TGTGCCAGCGTTAGGGGATACCAAGAGACCCAGTACTTC
V gene: TRBV5-1; D gene: NA; J gene: TRBJ2-3; clone size: NA; CDR3 protein: CASSLYGGIQTDTQYF; CDR3 DNA: TGCGCCAGCAGCTTGTACGGCGGGATCCAAACAGATACGCAGTATTTT
V gene: TRBV2; D gene: TRBD2; J gene: TRBJ2-2; clone size: NA; CDR3 protein: CASSFTSAGNGELFF; CDR3 DNA: TGTGCCAGCAGCTTTACTAGCGCCGGAAACGGGGAGCTGTTTTTT
V gene: TRBV28; D gene: NA; J gene: TRBJ2-5; clone size: NA; CDR3 protein: CASSLRQAVRGTQYF; CDR3 DNA: TGTGCCAGCAGTTTAAGACAGGCTGTCCGAGGGACCCAGTACTTC
V gene: TRBV7-3; D gene: NA; J gene: TRBJ2-5; clone size: NA; CDR3 protein: CASSLGGLLQETQYF; CDR3 DNA: TGTGCCAGCAGCTTAGGGGGGTTACTACAAGAGACCCAGTACTTC
V gene: TRBV29-1; D gene: NA; J gene: TRBJ1-1; clone size: NA; CDR3 protein: CSVGGGRDTEAFF; CDR3 DNA: TGCAGCGTTGGGGGGGGGAGGGACACTGAAGCTTTCTTT
V gene: TRBV5-4; D gene: NA; J gene: TRBJ2-5; clone size: NA; CDR3 protein: CASSLASGAQETQYF; CDR3 DNA: TGTGCCAGCAGCTTGGCCTCGGGAGCTCAAGAGACCCAGTACTTC